This T cell receptor (beta chain) was captured by sequencing in a study of the immune and genomic landscape of osteosarcoma (TCRdb year 2020). For context, the study as a whole: The overall cohort included a few dozen pediatric and adult patients with high-grade osteosarcoma, and the median age at diagnosis was about 25 years (range roughly 5-81). Poor-risk disease was overrepresented in the cohort, as 73% of patients had an unfavorable pathologic response to standard therapy and 67% had died. In the overall cohort, around 60% of patients were male, and localized disease at diagnosis was presented by 70% to 85% of patients. Osteosarcoma specimens were profiled with whole genome, RNA and T-cell receptor sequencing plus immunohistochemistry and reverse phase protein arrays so that immunogenic potential could be defined. To characterize the osteosarcoma immunogenomic landscape, the TCR sequencing results were combined with transcriptome, protein array and immunostaining data. The goal of the study was to explain why immune checkpoint inhibitors show limited clinical activity in osteosarcoma. A few patients contributed two samples from the same tumor site.

TCR beta chain CDR3 regions were immunosequenced using the ImmunoSEQ Assay (Adaptive Biotechnologies). The paper's processing steps were these. The ImmunoSEQ Analyzer platform was used to export TCRB rearrangements, read counts, read proportions and gene usage. T-cell clonality was calculated on productive rearrangements as 1 minus Pielou's evenness. In the clonal space homeostasis analysis, clonotypes were grouped as rare, small, medium, large or hyperexpanded (0.01 to 1 of the repertoire). TCR productive clonality was compared across immune clusters C1, C2 and C3 using the Wilcoxon rank sum test. The source is immuneACCESS, and TCRdb retained only in-frame sequences with V and J called. Part of the clones is not carried over; for the studies checked, unresolved V genes explain less than half of this, and the remainder is unexplained. From that table come the V and J calls and clone size; the DNA was used to work out D and trimming. The sample table records 1,500 to 2,000 clones; under 75% of these occur just once. The top ten clones comprise over 15% of the sample.

Based on the germline V gene (reference sequence), the CDR1 and CDR2 sequences are SGHNT and YYREEE. Its CDR3 holds 16 amino acids, cysteine through phenylalanine. CDR3 DNA is the only sequence kept; it has 48 bases, read in frame from the first base. V is trimmed back by 3 bases and J by 7 bases, and the junction contains 9 bases that no gene match accounts for. As for this clone: Its recognized antigen is unknown. No per-base quality is available; no much larger clone lies one base away.

The paper's findings and limits, for the study overall: Overall, productive TCR clonality was low, with an average of 0.09 and a maximum of 0.3, which suggests limited T-cell clonal expansion. Along with the frozen tumor specimens, matched blood was collected from just a couple of patients. In five cases, a single hyperexpanded clone dominated the repertoire, and each of these five cases had fewer than 100 T-cell clonotypes. The clonality benchmarks were taken from external normal skin and healthy peripheral blood data instead of from matched normal tissue. Because osteosarcoma is rare and all possible samples were collected, sample size was not determined by any statistical method. Although TCR productive clonality was higher in the immune-hot C3 cluster than in the cold C1 cluster, TCR productive clonality was still low overall.

Specimens were post-treatment primary, local recurrence and metastasis tumors from poor-prognosis patients. The metastasis specimens were resected osteosarcoma lung metastases that had been frozen. Material: metastatic tumor tissue from the lung. The cell subset or site label corresponds to: lung metastasis of osteosarcoma. The sequence came from a boy aged 5-17 years with osteosarcoma. The age is the age at diagnosis. Rearrangement joined TRBV5-4 to TRBJ2-1; 11 junctional bases match TRBD1. The CDR3 loop reads CASSSGTGGRENEQFF. The base sequence is TGTGCCAGCAGCTCTGGGACAGGGGGGCGGGAAAATGAGCAGTTCTTC.